One T cell receptor (beta chain) is described in this entry. A read error may account for a junction end that differs from germline. The sample comes from a study of blood T cells in healthy people across ages. A sample-barcoded 5' primer and a J-beta primer mix were used in a second PCR of roughly 6 to 11 cycles. Individual samples furnished no less than 2.5 million CDR3-containing paired-end reads apiece. TCRdb fed the 5' RACE reads into MiXCR, producing one record per CDR3 protein. The data show around 690,000 distinct CDR3 sequences, approximately 59% seen once. Total RNA extracted from each sample amounted to at least 6 micrograms. The CDR3 loop spans 14 amino acids.

The clonotype was recovered from a man in his 60s in good health. The source material was blood. The rearrangement uses TRBV12-3 or TRBV12-4 and TRBJ1-4; D not resolved. DNA for the CDR3: TGTGCCAGCAGTTTGAGGCCAACTAATGCAAAACTGTTTTTT. Translating gives CASSLRPTNAKLFF.